This T cell receptor (beta chain) was found in a study of blood T cell repertoires in COVID-19. Using immunoSEQ multiplex PCR, the repertoire was profiled, and TCRdb retains in-frame clones only, with some absent. This table holds 150,000 to 200,000 clones, roughly 87% found once. CDR1 SGHAT and CDR2 FQDESV come from the germline V gene (reference sequence). V dropped 0 bases and J dropped 8 bases, with 4 bases sitting between them. The length of the CDR3 is 12 residues. Sequenced material: PBMCs or T cells enriched from blood (not recorded which). The source is a woman aged 25 to 39 who had recovered from COVID-19. The chain couples TRBV11-1 to TRBJ1-4; no clear D. DNA of the CDR3: TGTGCCAGCAGCTTAGCTTCGGAAAAACTGTTTTTT. It yields the protein CASSLASEKLFF. The whole variable domain, filled in from reference TRBV11-1 and TRBJ1-4, reads EAEVAQSPRYKITEKSQAVAFWCDPISGHATLYWYRQILGQGPELLVQFQDESVVDDSQLPKDRFSAERLKGVDSTLKIQPAELGDSAMYLCASSLASEKLFFGSGTQLSVL.